This TCR beta chain was sequenced for a study of technical replicates of blood from a few donors. With V trimmed by 7 bases and J by 0 bases, 13 bases remained unmatched. Germline CDR1 and CDR2: SQVTM and ANQGSEA. The CDR3 is 16 amino acids. Sequencing was performed with immunoSEQ multiplex PCR; in TCRdb, only in-frame clones are kept and a portion is missing. This table has about 75,000 clones, 97% appearing once. Sequenced: T cells isolated from PBMCs. This TCR was recovered from a human donor in good health. The V call is TRBV29-1, the J call TRBJ2-3; 7 nucleotides line up with TRBD2. CDR3 sequence reads: CSGGLGVKTSTDTQYF. The DNA of the CDR3 is TGCAGCGGCGGACTAGGGGTAAAGACTAGCACAGATACGCAGTATTTT.